Presented here are 15 T cell receptor beta chains from one specimen sequenced in a study of blood T cell repertoires in COVID-19 (dated by TCRdb to the early 2020s). Library preparation used the immunoSEQ multiplex PCR assay. TCRdb retrieved this table from immuneACCESS and kept in-frame rearrangements only. Not all clones are present; in checked studies, unresolved V genes account for under half, and no reason is known for the remainder. This sample is represented by about 420,000 clones; approximately 90% of them were singletons. The ten most abundant clones make up roughly 0.76% of the sample. Specimen: peripheral blood. Source of these receptors: a man aged 18-30 years with COVID-19, enrolled during active disease.

This clone was seen only a few times. This rearrangement joins TRBV3-1 (or the pseudogene TRBV3-2) to TRBJ1-3; D remains unclear. The CDR3 runs to 14 residues. V lost 5 bases to trimming and J lost 4 bases, with 12 bases between them. Germline assignment: CDR1 LGHDT and CDR2 YNNKEL (reference sequence). The CDR3 reads CASSDEGTGNTIYF. Here the CDR3 DNA reads TGTGCCAGCAGCGACGAGGGTACCGGAAACACCATATATTTT.

The chain is built from TRBV14 and TRBJ2-5; D unresolved. Germline lookup yields CDR1 SGHDN and CDR2 FVKESK. Trimming left V 4 bases short and J 4 bases short, with 7 bases between. This CDR3 region has 12 residues. The DNA of the CDR3 is TGTGCCAGCAGCCGACGGAGAGAGACCCAGTACTTC. Its protein is CASSRRRETQYF.

This sequence joins TRBV30 and TRBJ2-7, with unresolved D. CDR3 length: 10 residues. Trimming stripped 1 base from V and 6 bases from J, with 4 bases between. Germline loops: CDR1 GTSNPN, CDR2 SVGIG (reference sequence). The CDR3 protein is CAWSAVEQYF. CDR3 bases: TGTGCCTGGAGTGCGGTCGAGCAGTACTTC. The full variable domain, rest sourced from reference TRBV30 and TRBJ2-7, is SQTIHQWPATLVQPVGSPLSLECTVEGTSNPNLYWYRQAAGRGLQLLFYSVGIGQISSEVPQNLSASRPQDRQFILSSKKLLLSDSGFYLCAWSAVEQYFGPGTRLTVT.

This chain connects TRBV5-1 to TRBJ1-2, with D unresolved. V was pared by 0 bases and J by 0 bases, with 15 bases between. CDR1 is SGHRS and CDR2 is YFSETQ in the germline V gene. The CDR3 totals 17 residues. This chain's CDR3 is CASSLEGPPGSNYGYTF. CDR3 sequence (DNA): TGCGCCAGCAGCTTGGAGGGCCCCCCGGGATCTAACTATGGCTACACCTTC.

The J gene is TRBJ1-1, the V gene TRBV7-9; D ambiguous. The CDR3 is 13 residues long. CDR1 is SEHNR and CDR2 is FQNEAQ in the germline V gene (reference sequence). Trimming stripped 3 bases from V and 2 bases from J, with 7 bases between. For the CDR3, the DNA is TGTGCCAGCAGCTTCTCCCCCAACACTGAAGCTTTCTTT. Residues: CASSFSPNTEAFF.

The chain is built from TRBV9 and TRBJ2-1; perhaps TRBD1 as D (7 bases). V shed 3 bases and J shed 0 bases, with 16 bases lying between them. CDR3 size: 17 residues. Germline CDR1 SGDLS, CDR2 YYNGEE. DNA of the CDR3: TGTGCCAGCAGCGCCCAAGGAGGGGGCCCCTCCTACAATGAGCAGTTCTTC. This encodes CASSAQGGGPSYNEQFF.

V usage is TRBV4-1 and J usage is TRBJ2-2; D not certain. With 8 bases removed from V and 1 base from J, the gap between germline ends came to 11 bases. CDR3 size: 14 residues. Germline CDR1 and CDR2: MGHRA and YSYEKL. The CDR3 reads CASAVLRNTGELFF. The CDR3, as DNA: TGCGCCAGCGCAGTGTTAAGGAACACCGGGGAGCTGTTTTTT.

As to this clone: Other nucleotide sequences from this sample produce the same CDR3. The CDR3 loop reads CATSDSYEQYF. In DNA form, the CDR3 reads TGTGCCACCAGTGATTCTTACGAGCAGTACTTC. This chain joins TRBV24-1 and TRBJ2-7, with unresolved D. The germline V and J ends were trimmed by 2 bases and 4 bases, with 2 bases remaining between them. Germline V gene lookup returns CDR1 KGHDR and CDR2 SFDVKD. The CDR3 is made up of 11 amino acids.

V is TRBV3-1 (or the pseudogene TRBV3-2) and J is TRBJ2-1, with D possibly TRBD1 on 5 matching bases. The length of the CDR3 is 14 residues. V gave up 8 bases and J gave up 5 bases, with 16 bases separating them. CDR1 and CDR2 from the germline V gene are LGHDT and YNNKEL (reference sequence). CDR3 coding DNA: TGTGCCAGCCAGGGTGGGCGGCTTCACAATGAGCAGTTCTTC. This translates into CASQGGRLHNEQFF.

The rearrangement joins TRBV24-1 to TRBJ2-1, with 8 bases that match TRBD2. The V gene's germline CDR1 is KGHDR and CDR2 SFDVKD. This CDR3 region has 17 residues. The ends lost 3 bases at V and 4 bases at J; junction bases unmatched: 10. The CDR3 sequence is CATSDPPGTREYNEQFF. In DNA form, the CDR3 reads TGTGCCACCAGTGATCCCCCCGGGACTAGGGAATACAATGAGCAGTTCTTC.

V and J are TRBV19 and TRBJ2-1; maybe TRBD2 (6 bases). The CDR3 consists of 14 residues. V lost 5 bases and J lost 3, with 11 bases in between. Germline CDR1 reads LNHDA; CDR2 reads SQIVND (reference sequence). The CDR3: CASSPGTGYNEQFF. CDR3 DNA sequence: TGTGCCAGTAGTCCCGGGACTGGCTACAATGAGCAGTTCTTC.

This rearrangement joins TRBV6-1 to TRBJ2-7; D remains unclear. Germline CDR1 reads MNHNS; CDR2 reads SASEGT. Trimming took 1 base from V and 3 from J, leaving 13 bases between them. CDR3 length: 15 amino acids. This CDR3 is CASSEGSYKNYEQYF. The CDR3, as DNA: TGTGCCAGCAGTGAAGGATCCTATAAAAACTACGAGCAGTACTTC.

The CDR3: CASSRSGQETDTQYF. The CDR3, as DNA: TGTGCCAGCAGTCGTTCGGGACAGGAAACAGATACGCAGTATTTT. The V and J genes are TRBV7-3 and TRBJ2-3, with 8 bases lining up with TRBD1. The V segment lost 6 bases and the J segment 3 bases; nucleotides outside the gene matches: 8. Per germline, CDR1 SGHTA and CDR2 FQGTGA. The CDR3 contains 15 residues.

CDR3 coding DNA: TGCAGCGTTGGGACAGGGGGCGCGGGGGGCGAAAAACTGTTTTTT. Translation gives CSVGTGGAGGEKLFF. The V gene is TRBV29-1, the J gene TRBJ1-4, with TRBD1 matching over 11 bases. Looked up from germline, CDR1 is SQVTM and CDR2 is ANQGSEA. J gave up 8 bases and V 4 bases, and 9 bases lay outside the gene matches. CDR3 length: 15 residues.

The J gene is TRBJ1-5, the V gene TRBV18; D is undetermined. V dropped 6 bases and J dropped 1 base, with 13 bases sitting between them. Germline V gene lookup returns CDR1 KGHSH and CDR2 LQKENI. The CDR3 length is 15 residues. CDR3 region: CASSSGGSSNQPQHF. DNA for the CDR3: TGTGCCAGCTCGTCGGGAGGCTCCAGCAATCAGCCCCAGCATTTT.